These 5 T cell receptor beta chains came from one sample sequenced in a study of blood T cells in healthy people across ages. Together with a sample-barcoded 5' primer, a J-beta primer mix was included in a second PCR lasting about 6 to 11 cycles. MiXCR was run by TCRdb on the 5' RACE reads, yielding one entry per CDR3 protein. The table has almost 1 million distinct CDR3 sequences, just over 50% seen once; the top ten hold about 21%. Sequenced input: blood. The source of these receptors is a woman aged 55-69 years in good health.

This clonotype was observed a handful of times. The CDR3 protein is CASSFQGRDSPLHF. In DNA, the CDR3 is TGTGCCAGCAGCTTTCAGGGCAGGGATTCACCCCTCCACTTT. This sequence joins TRBV7-2 and TRBJ1-6; TRBD1 is a possible D gene (5 bases). Trimming removed 3 bases at V and 8 bases at J, with 11 bases between. CDR1 is SGHTA, CDR2 FQGNSA, per germline. The CDR3 runs to 14 residues. Looking up the rest from reference TRBV7-2 and TRBJ1-6 gives the full variable domain: GAGVSQSPSNKVTEKGKDVELRCDPISGHTALYWYRQSLGQGLEFLIYFQGNSAPDKSGLPSDRFSAERTGGSVSTLTIQRTQQEDSAVYLCASSFQGRDSPLHFGNGTRLTVT.

This chain links TRBV7-2 with TRBJ1-2, with TRBD1 matching 7 bases. CDR3 length: 17 amino acids. Losses at the gene ends were 1 base for V and 0 bases for J; bases not matched to a gene: 8. Germline V lookup: CDR1 SGHTA, CDR2 FQGNSA. The CDR3 reads CASSLDPTGLANYGYTF. DNA of the CDR3: TGTGCCAGCAGCTTAGACCCGACAGGGTTAGCTAACTATGGCTACACCTTC. The full variable domain, with the rest looked up from reference TRBV7-2 and TRBJ1-2, is GAGVSQSPSNKVTEKGKDVELRCDPISGHTALYWYRQSLGQGLEFLIYFQGNSAPDKSGLPSDRFSAERTGGSVSTLTIQRTQQEDSAVYLCASSLDPTGLANYGYTFGSGTRLTVV.

As to this clonotype: One base away lies a much larger clone, so this may be a sequencing read error. The chain couples TRBV20-1 to TRBJ1-1, with a possible D match to TRBD1 (6 bases). Germline V gene sequence: CDR1 DFQATT, CDR2 SNEGSKA (reference sequence). Trimming cost V 6 bases and J 1 base, with 15 bases left between them. This CDR3 is 14 amino acids long. CDR3 in DNA: TGCAGTGCCGATAGGGGGGCAGAGAACACTGAAGCTTTCTTT. It translates to CSADRGAENTEAFF.

The chain is built from TRBV3-1 and TRBJ1-1; 7 nucleotides align to TRBD1. This CDR3 region has 15 residues. Germline V lookup: CDR1 LGHDT, CDR2 YNNKEL (reference sequence). Germline trimming cut 3 bases from V and 4 bases from J; bases unmatched to any gene: 8. Here the CDR3 reads CASSQQQGISTEAFF. CDR3 nucleotides: TGTGCCAGCAGCCAGCAACAGGGGATTAGCACTGAAGCTTTCTTT.

This clonotype was seen more than once but under ten times. The J gene is TRBJ2-3, the V gene TRBV4-2; 9 bases are shared with TRBD2. The germline V gene encodes CDR1 LGHNA and CDR2 YNFKEQ. V lost 3 bases and J lost 3; bases outside the gene matches: 4. This CDR3 region has 15 residues. The CDR3 spells CASSQASGATDTQYF. Written as DNA, the CDR3 is TGTGCCAGCAGCCAGGCTAGCGGGGCGACAGATACGCAGTATTTT.